This T cell receptor beta chain appears in the sequencing data of a study of cytomegalovirus exposure and HLA in healthy donors. Looking at the study overall: It was reported in a later analysis that the 120 validation repertoires used the same platform as the approximately 690 first-cohort repertoires.

Looked up from germline, CDR1 is LNHDA and CDR2 is SQIVND (reference sequence). The CDR3 contains 15 residues. After removal of 4 bases from V and 3 bases from J, the junction contained 8 bases not matched to a gene. Clones were sequenced by immunoSEQ multiplex PCR, and TCRdb holds only the in-frame ones, with some missing. The sample lists over 150,000 clones, about 86% occurring once. This clone was observed once. Its antigen remains unknown. Regarding the study as a whole: It was found in a later analysis that first-cohort TCR clusters tended to co-occur in the approximately 130 validation repertoires.

The sequence came from a human donor in good health. V and J are TRBV19 and TRBJ2-5, with 7 bases that match TRBD1. Sequenced: PBMCs. The DNA of the CDR3 is TGTGCCAGTAGTACCGGAACCGGGACAGAAGAGACCCAGTACTTC. Translating it yields CASSTGTGTEETQYF.